This TCR beta chain appears in the sequencing data of a study of tumor-infiltrating lymphocytes in primary liver carcinoma. Overall study: There were roughly 3.5 to 7.13 million productive TCRbeta reads per sample, a yield similar across tissue types. Study outcomes and limitations: The top-250-clone fraction was significantly higher in tumors than in blood (p = 0.039).

This CDR3 region has 14 residues. Per germline, CDR1 SGHAT and CDR2 FQNNGV. A constant-region primer served to make TCR beta cDNA from approximately 490 ng total RNA. Three nested multiplex PCR rounds, a slightly modified ARM-PCR method, built the TCR beta libraries. Forward primers for TRBV1-TRBV30 and a C-beta reverse primer served the first two PCR rounds, at around 9 cycles each. TCRdb reanalysed the multiplex PCR reads using MiXCR and keeps one entry per CDR3 protein. The repertoire includes 20,000 to 25,000 distinct CDR3 sequences, 70% to 90% of them detected once, and approximately 34% sits in the top ten. This clonotype was recorded a few times. Its specificity is unknown. Germline and junction disagree at one end, which may indicate a read error. Starting material for RNA and DNA co-extraction consisted of roughly 19-31 mg of unsorted bulk tissue.

This chain joins TRBV11-2 and TRBJ1-1; D is unresolved. This TCR was sampled from a woman aged 25 to 45 with primary liver carcinoma and hepatitis B virus infection. The sample comprised liver tumor tissue from sampling region 2. The subset was: tumor region T2, inferior pole. CDR3 in DNA: TGTGGCAGCAGATATACAAGAGGGAGGGCTGAAGCTTTCTTT. Translating gives CGSRYTRGRAEAFF.